In its sample, the clone carrying this T cell receptor (beta chain) was seen once. Its antigen is unknown. Time point: week 47, end of study. Alongside topical imiquimod, each dose of vaccine comprised 300 ug of mutant IDH1 20-mer peptide. This sample is part of a study of a mutant IDH1 vaccine in newly diagnosed glioma. Study context: Vaccination started 4-6 weeks after radiotherapy alone, or with temozolomide cycles. Pretreatment consisted of radiotherapy, temozolomide, or both, with most receiving both.

The germline V gene has CDR1 MNHNY and CDR2 SVGAGI (reference sequence). CDR3 size: 11 residues. V dropped 4 bases and J dropped 5 bases, with 5 bases sitting between them. Measured with immunoSEQ multiplex PCR; TCRdb has only the in-frame clones, and not every one. The data hold tens of thousands of clones, with roughly 80% observed a single time. The TCR comes from a woman in her 30s with glioma. Some clones in this sample may be carry-over from other donors' samples. The chain links TRBV6-6 to TRBJ2-5, with D perhaps given as TRBD1 or TRBD2 (5 bases each). The sample was PBMCs, taken from a glioma patient whose treatment included an IDH1 peptide vaccine. DNA of the CDR3: TGTGCCAGCAGTTGGGGGGAGACCCAGTACTTC. This codes for CASSWGETQYF.